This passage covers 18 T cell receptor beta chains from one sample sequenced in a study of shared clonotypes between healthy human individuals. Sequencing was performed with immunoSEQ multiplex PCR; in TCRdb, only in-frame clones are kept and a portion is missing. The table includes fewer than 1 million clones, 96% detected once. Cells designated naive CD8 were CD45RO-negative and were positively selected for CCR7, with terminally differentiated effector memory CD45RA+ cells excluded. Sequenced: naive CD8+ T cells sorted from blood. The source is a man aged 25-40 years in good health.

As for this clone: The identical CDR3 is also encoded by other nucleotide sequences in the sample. As DNA, the CDR3 is TGTGCCAGCAGTTTAGCCCGACAGACTTACGAGCAGTACTTC. Translating gives CASSLARQTYEQYF. The chain joins TRBV27 to TRBJ2-7; a weak D match, TRBD1 (5 bases). CDR1 is MNHEY, CDR2 SMNVEV, per germline (reference sequence). V lost 2 bases and J lost 4, with 12 bases in between. This CDR3 comprises 14 residues.

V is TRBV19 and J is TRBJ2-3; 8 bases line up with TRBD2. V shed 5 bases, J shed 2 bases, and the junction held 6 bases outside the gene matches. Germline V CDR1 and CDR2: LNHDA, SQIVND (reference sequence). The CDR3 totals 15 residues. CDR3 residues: CASSSETSVTDTQYF. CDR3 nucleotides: TGTGCCAGTAGTTCGGAGACTAGCGTCACAGATACGCAGTATTTT.

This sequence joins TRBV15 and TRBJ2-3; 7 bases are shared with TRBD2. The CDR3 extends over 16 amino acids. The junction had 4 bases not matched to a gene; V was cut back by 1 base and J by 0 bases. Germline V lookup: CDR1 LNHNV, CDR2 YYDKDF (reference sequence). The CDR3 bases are TGTGCCACCAGCAGAGGAGCGGGACGTAGCACAGATACGCAGTATTTT. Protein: CATSRGAGRSTDTQYF.

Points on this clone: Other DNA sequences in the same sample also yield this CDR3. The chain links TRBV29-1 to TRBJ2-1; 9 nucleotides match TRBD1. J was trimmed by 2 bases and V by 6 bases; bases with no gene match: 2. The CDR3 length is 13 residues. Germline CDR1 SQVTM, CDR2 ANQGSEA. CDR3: CSVGTGPYNEQFF. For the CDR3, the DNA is TGCAGCGTAGGGACAGGGCCCTACAATGAGCAGTTCTTC.

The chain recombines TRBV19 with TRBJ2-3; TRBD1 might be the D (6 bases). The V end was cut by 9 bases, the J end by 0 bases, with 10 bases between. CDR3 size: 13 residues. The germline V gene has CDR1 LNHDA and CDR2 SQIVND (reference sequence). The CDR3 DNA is TGTGCCAGCGAGGGGGTCAGCACAGATACGCAGTATTTT. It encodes CASEGVSTDTQYF.

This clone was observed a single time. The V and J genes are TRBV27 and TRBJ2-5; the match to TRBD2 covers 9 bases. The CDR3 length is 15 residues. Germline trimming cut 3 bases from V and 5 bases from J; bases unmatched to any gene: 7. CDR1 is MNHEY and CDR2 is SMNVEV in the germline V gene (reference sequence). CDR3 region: CASSLAGGRWETQYF. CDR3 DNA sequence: TGTGCCAGCAGTTTGGCGGGAGGGCGATGGGAGACCCAGTACTTC.

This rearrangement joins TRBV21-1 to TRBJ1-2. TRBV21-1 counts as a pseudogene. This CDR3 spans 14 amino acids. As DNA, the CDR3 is TGTGCCAGCAGCCCCCGCGGGGGCGGGAATGGCTACACCTTC. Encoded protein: CASSPRGGGNGYTF.

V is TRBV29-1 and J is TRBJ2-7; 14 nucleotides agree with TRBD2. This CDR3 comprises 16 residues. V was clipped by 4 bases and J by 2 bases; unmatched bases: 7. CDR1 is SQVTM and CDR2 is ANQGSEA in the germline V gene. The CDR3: CSVGTSGRSGTYEQYF. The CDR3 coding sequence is TGCAGCGTTGGGACTAGCGGGAGGTCGGGCACCTACGAGCAGTACTTC.

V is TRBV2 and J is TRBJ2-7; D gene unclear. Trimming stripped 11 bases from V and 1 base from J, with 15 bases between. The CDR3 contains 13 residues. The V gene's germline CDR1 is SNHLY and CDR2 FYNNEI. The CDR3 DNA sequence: TGTGCCTCCCTCCCGGTCTCATCCTACGAGCAGTACTTC. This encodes CASLPVSSYEQYF.

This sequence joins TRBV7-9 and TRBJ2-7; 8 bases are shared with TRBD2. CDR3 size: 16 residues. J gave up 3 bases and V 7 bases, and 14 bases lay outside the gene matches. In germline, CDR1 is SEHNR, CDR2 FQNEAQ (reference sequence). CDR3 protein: CASTLPGVAGRYEQYF. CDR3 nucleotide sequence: TGTGCCAGCACCCTCCCCGGGGTAGCGGGGCGCTACGAGCAGTACTTC.

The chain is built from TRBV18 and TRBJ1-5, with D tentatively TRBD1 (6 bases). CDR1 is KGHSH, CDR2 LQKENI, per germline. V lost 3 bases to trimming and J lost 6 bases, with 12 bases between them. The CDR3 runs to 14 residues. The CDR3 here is CASSPEGDGQPQHF. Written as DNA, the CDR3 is TGTGCCAGCTCACCGGAGGGGGATGGTCAGCCCCAGCATTTT.

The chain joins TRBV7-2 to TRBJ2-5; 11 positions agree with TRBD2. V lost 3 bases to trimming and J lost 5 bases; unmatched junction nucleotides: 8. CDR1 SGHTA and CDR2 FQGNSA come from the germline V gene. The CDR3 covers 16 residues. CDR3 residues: CASSFPTSGVTETQYF. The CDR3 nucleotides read TGTGCCAGCAGCTTTCCGACTAGCGGGGTCACGGAGACCCAGTACTTC.

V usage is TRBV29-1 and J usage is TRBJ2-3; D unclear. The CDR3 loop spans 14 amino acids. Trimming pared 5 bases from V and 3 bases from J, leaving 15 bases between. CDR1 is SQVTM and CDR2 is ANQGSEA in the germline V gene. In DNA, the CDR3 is TGCAGCGTTACGGCGGTAGGGCCGACAGATACGCAGTATTTT. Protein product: CSVTAVGPTDTQYF.

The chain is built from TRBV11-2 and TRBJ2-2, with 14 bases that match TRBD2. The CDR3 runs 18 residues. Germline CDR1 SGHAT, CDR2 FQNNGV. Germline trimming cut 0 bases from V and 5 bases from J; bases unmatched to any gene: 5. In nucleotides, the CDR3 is TGTGCCAGCAGCTTAGACGGACTAGCGGGAGGCCCGACCGGGGAGCTGTTTTTT. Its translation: CASSLDGLAGGPTGELFF.

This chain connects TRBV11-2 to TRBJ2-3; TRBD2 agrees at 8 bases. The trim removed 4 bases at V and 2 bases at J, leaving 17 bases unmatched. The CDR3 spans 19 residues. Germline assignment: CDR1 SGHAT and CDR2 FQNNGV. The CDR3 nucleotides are TGTGCCAGCAGCTCGGGGGGAGGAACGGGAGGGCCTTTCACAGATACGCAGTATTTT. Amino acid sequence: CASSSGGGTGGPFTDTQYF.

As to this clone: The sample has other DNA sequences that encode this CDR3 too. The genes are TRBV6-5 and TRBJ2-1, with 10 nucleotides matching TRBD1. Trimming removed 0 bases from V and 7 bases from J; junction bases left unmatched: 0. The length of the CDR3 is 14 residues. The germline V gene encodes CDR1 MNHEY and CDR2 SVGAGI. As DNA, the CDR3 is TGTGCCAGCAGTTACTCGGGACAGGGGAATGAGCAGTTCTTC. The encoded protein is CASSYSGQGNEQFF.

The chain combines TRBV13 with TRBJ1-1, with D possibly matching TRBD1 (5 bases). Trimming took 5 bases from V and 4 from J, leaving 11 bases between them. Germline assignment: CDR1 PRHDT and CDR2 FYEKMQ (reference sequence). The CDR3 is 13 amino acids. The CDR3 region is CASSQRGLTEAFF. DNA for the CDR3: TGTGCCAGCAGCCAGCGGGGCCTCACTGAAGCTTTCTTT.

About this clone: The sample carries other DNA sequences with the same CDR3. CDR3 bases: TGCAGCGTGAGACCCATGAACACTGAAGCTTTCTTT. Protein: CSVRPMNTEAFF. This chain joins TRBV29-1 and TRBJ1-1, with D unresolved. The CDR3 has 12 amino acids. V dropped 6 bases and J dropped 0 bases, with 8 bases sitting between them. Germline V lookup: CDR1 SQVTM, CDR2 ANQGSEA.